A selection of T cell receptor beta chains follows, all from one sample in a study of blood T cells in healthy people across ages. MiXCR, run by TCRdb on the 5' RACE reads, gives a single entry per CDR3 protein. This sample has 600,000 or so distinct CDR3 sequences, with less than 35% found just once. Sequenced: blood. These receptors all stem from a woman older than 75 in good health. Each CDR3 is given with its conserved first and last residue. Each record gives: V gene, J gene, clone size, CDR3 length, D gene, CDR3 DNA, CDR3 protein. The D gene is left open where the match is weak. Expanded clones get a size class; other rows say once, few or many, or leave the size out.

TRBV30	TRBJ2-2	-	16	-	TGTGCCTGGAGTGGTAACCGGGTGCAGGGCACCGGGGAGCTGTTTTTT	CAWSGNRVQGTGELFF
TRBV2	TRBJ1-2	few	14	-	TGTGCCAGCAGGACGGGGATCCCTGGCGGTGGCTACACCTTC	CASRTGIPGGGYTF
TRBV27	TRBJ1-1	few	19	TRBD1	TGTGCCAGCAGTTTATTTAGTTTCGGGACAGGGCCGGTGGGCACTGAAGCTTTCTTT	CASSLFSFGTGPVGTEAFF
TRBV24-1	TRBJ1-2	-	17	-	TGTGCCACCAGTGATTTCAAGATTGGGACGGTTAACTATGGCTACACCTTC	CATSDFKIGTVNYGYTF
TRBV15	TRBJ2-3	-	14	-	TGTGCCGCCAGCATACCCCTAGCGACAGATGCGCAGTATTTT	CAASIPLATDAQYF
TRBV11-2	TRBJ2-6	once	15	TRBD1	TGTGCTGGGGGACAGGGAACCCTCTGGGCCAACGTCCTGACTTTC	CAGGQGTLWANVLTF
TRBV25-1	TRBJ2-2	few	14	TRBD1	TGTGCCAGCCGAGGACAGGGCGGTGGCGGGGAGCTGTTTTTT	CASRGQGGGGELFF
TRBV4-2	TRBJ2-5	-	15	TRBD2	TGTGCCAGCAGCCAAGACCAGACTAGCTCACAGACCCAGTACTTC	CASSQDQTSSQTQYF
TRBV5-1	TRBJ2-2	-	16	-	TGCGCCAGCAGCTTGGGTATATGTCAAAACACCGGGGAGCTGTTTTTT	CASSLGICQNTGELFF
TRBV20-1	TRBJ2-2	-	16	-	TGCAGTGCTAGACCCGGACAGCGGGGAAACACCGGGGAGCTGTTTTTT	CSARPGQRGNTGELFF
TRBV30	TRBJ1-5	few	13	-	TGTGCCTGGAGTGATGCCCCGGGTCAGCCCCAGCATTTT	CAWSDAPGQPQHF
TRBV20-1	TRBJ1-2	many	14	-	TGCAGTGCTAGAGATACGGGGCAGGCCTATGGCTACACCTTC	CSARDTGQAYGYTF
TRBV3-1	TRBJ1-1	few	14	-	TGTGCCAGCAGCCAGTCCAGCCCGAACACTGAAGCTTTCTTT	CASSQSSPNTEAFF
TRBV5-1	TRBJ2-2	-	12	-	TGCGCCAGCCGACCGGATGCCGGGGAGCTGTTTTTT	CASRPDAGELFF
TRBV7-2	TRBJ1-1	-	14	-	TGTGCCAGCAGCTTAGGACACGGAAGCACTGAAGCTTTCTTT	CASSLGHGSTEAFF
TRBV6-1	TRBJ2-7	-	12	-	TGTGCCGGCGGGACTTACTCCTACGAGCAGTACTTC	CAGGTYSYEQYF
TRBV4-2	TRBJ2-1	many	17	TRBD2	TGTGCCAGCAGCCAAGAACCGGGGGGGAGCTCCTACAATGAGCAGTTCTTC	CASSQEPGGSSYNEQFF
TRBV20-1	TRBJ2-4	-	17	-	TGCAGTGCTAGCCCGGGACGGGGAGGCTTAGCCAAAAGCATTCAGTACTTC	CSASPGRGGLAKSIQYF
TRBV7-2	TRBJ1-1	few	16	-	TGTGCCAGCAGCCGCCCCCCGGGGTCCATGAACACTGAAGCTTTCTTT	CASSRPPGSMNTEAFF
TRBV12-3/TRBV12-4	TRBJ2-1	many	14	-	TGTGCCAGCAGTTTACGGGGCTCCTACAATGAGCAGTTCTTC	CASSLRGSYNEQFF
TRBV4-3	TRBJ2-5	-	15	TRBD1	TGCGCCAGCAGCCAAGCCCCAGGGGGCCAAGAGACCCAGTACTTC	CASSQAPGGQETQYF
TRBV4-1	TRBJ2-1	-	16	-	TGCGCCAGCAGCCAAGATTTTGGACTCGACGGGAATGAGCAGTTCTTC	CASSQDFGLDGNEQFF
TRBV3-1	TRBJ2-1	-	14	-	TGTGCCAGCAGCCATCTGGGCAGCGCCTATCAGCAGTTCTTC	CASSHLGSAYQQFF
TRBV5-1	TRBJ2-2	-	15	TRBD1	TGCGCCAGCAGCTATGGGACAGGGGACACCGGGGAGCTGTTTTTT	CASSYGTGDTGELFF
TRBV4-2	TRBJ1-2	many	17	TRBD1	TGTGCCAGCAGCCAAGCCCAAAGCGGGTGGACAGGCTATGGCTACACCTTC	CASSQAQSGWTGYGYTF
TRBV13	TRBJ2-1	many	16	TRBD2	TGTGCCAGCAGCCCCCCCGGGACTAACCCCTACAATGAGCAGTTCTTC	CASSPPGTNPYNEQFF
TRBV27	TRBJ2-6	few	16	-	TGTGCCAGCAGAGGACAGACCCTCTCTGGGGCCAACGTCCTGACTTTC	CASRGQTLSGANVLTF
TRBV6-1	TRBJ2-5	few	16	TRBD2	TGTGCCAGCAGGGGTACACTAGCGGGGGGGCAAGAGACCCAGTACTTC	CASRGTLAGGQETQYF
TRBV6-5	TRBJ1-4	many	15	-	TGTGCCAGCAGTTACTCGGGAAAGGCTAATGAAAAACTGTTTTTT	CASSYSGKANEKLFF
TRBV3-1	TRBJ2-1	-	17	TRBD2	TGTGCCAGCAGCCAAGGGCTAGCGGGGGGTGGGAGAGAGACCCAGTTCTTC	CASSQGLAGGGRETQFF
TRBV5-4	TRBJ2-5	-	12	-	TGTGCCAGCACTCCAACGGCGGGGACCCAGTACTTC	CASTPTAGTQYF
TRBV2	TRBJ1-6	-	15	-	TGTGCCAGCAGCTCCAGCCCCCTGAGGAATTCACCCCTCCACTTT	CASSSSPLRNSPLHF
TRBV27	TRBJ2-2	-	18	TRBD2	TGTGCCAGCAGGAAAATAGCGGGGGTTACTCCGAACACCGGGGAGCTGTTTTTT	CASRKIAGVTPNTGELFF
TRBV6-6	TRBJ2-7	many	13	-	TGTGCCAGCAGTTACTCGGAGTATTACGAGCAGTACTTC	CASSYSEYYEQYF
TRBV5-6	TRBJ2-1	many	15	-	TGTGCCAGCAGCTTTTTACGCGTCTCTTCTGATGAGCAGTTCTTC	CASSFLRVSSDEQFF
TRBV5-6	TRBJ2-3	many	15	TRBD2	TGTGCCAGCAGCTTGGAGGTAGCGGGGGGGGATACGCAGTATTTT	CASSLEVAGGDTQYF
TRBV4-2	TRBJ1-2	many	16	-	TGTGCCAGCAGCCATGACGATAGACAGCTACCCTATGGCTACACCTTC	CASSHDDRQLPYGYTF
TRBV5-4	TRBJ2-7	many	15	TRBD1	TGTGCCAGCAGCCTGGGGGACAGGGGATTCTACGAGCAGTACTTC	CASSLGDRGFYEQYF
TRBV15	TRBJ2-2	few	15	-	TGTGCCACCAGCAGAGCAACACAGGGCTTCGGGGAGCTGTTTTTT	CATSRATQGFGELFF
TRBV12-3/TRBV12-4	TRBJ2-1	many	13	-	TGTGCCAGCAGTCGCCCCCCAATCAATGAGCAGTTCTTC	CASSRPPINEQFF
TRBV12-3/TRBV12-4	TRBJ1-1	-	13	-	TGTGCCAGCAGTTTAAGGAGGGGCGGGGAAGCTTTCTTT	CASSLRRGGEAFF
TRBV18	TRBJ1-4	few	13	TRBD1	TGTGCCAGCTCACCAAGGACAGGGGAAAAACTGTTTTTT	CASSPRTGEKLFF
TRBV6-1	TRBJ2-3	-	16	TRBD2	TGTGCCAGCAGTGTACTAGCGGGGGGGCCTCTGAATACGCAGTATTTT	CASSVLAGGPLNTQYF
TRBV28	TRBJ2-7	-	16	TRBD1	TGTGCCAGCAGTTTATTGAGGACAGGGGCTTCCTACGAGCAGTACTTC	CASSLLRTGASYEQYF
TRBV7-9	TRBJ1-1	-	15	-	TGTGCCAGCAGCTTAGATCGGGGTTGGGACACTGAAGCTTTCTTT	CASSLDRGWDTEAFF
TRBV4-3	TRBJ2-7	-	16	-	TGCGTCAGCAGCCAGACTTTCCAGAGCTCCTACAATGAGCAGTACTTC	CVSSQTFQSSYNEQYF
TRBV20-1	TRBJ2-1	many	14	TRBD1	TGCAGTGCTACGGGACAGAGTCCCTACAATGAGCAGTTCTTC	CSATGQSPYNEQFF
TRBV20-1	TRBJ2-4	-	14	TRBD1	TGCAGTGCTAGTAAGGACAGGGCTGTCAGGGCGCAGTACTTC	CSASKDRAVRAQYF
TRBV6-1	TRBJ1-5	many	15	-	TGTGCCAGCAGTGAAGCGGGGTCAGGGGATCAGCCCCAGCATTTT	CASSEAGSGDQPQHF
TRBV12-3/TRBV12-4	TRBJ2-1	many	16	TRBD1	TGTGCCACCAAAATGGAGAGGGGGCGGCTAAAGAATGAGCAGTTCTTC	CATKMERGRLKNEQFF
TRBV10-3	TRBJ1-5	-	13	-	TGTGCCATCAGTGGACAGCAGAGTCAGCCCCAGCATTTT	CAISGQQSQPQHF
TRBV3-1	TRBJ2-1	many	16	-	TGTGCCAGCAGCCAAGGCGTAACTGGGGTAGGTAATGAGCAGTTCTTC	CASSQGVTGVGNEQFF
TRBV20-1	TRBJ2-5	-	15	-	TGCAGTGCTCCCGTTCCCGCCCGTTCCTGCAATGAGCAGTACTTC	CSAPVPARSCNEQYF
TRBV5-1	TRBJ2-7	many	14	TRBD1	TGCGCCAGCAGCTTGAGACAGGGGAAATACGAGCAGTACTTC	CASSLRQGKYEQYF
TRBV20-1	TRBJ1-2	-	13	-	TGCAGTGCTAGTCACCAAGTGCGCTATGGCTACACCTTC	CSASHQVRYGYTF
TRBV20-1	TRBJ1-2	few	14	TRBD1	TGCAGTGCTAGAGGTTTACAGGGGGCAAGTGGCTACACCTTC	CSARGLQGASGYTF
TRBV2	TRBJ2-3	many	14	TRBD1	TGTGCCACTGCCGGGACAGGGTTGACAGATACGCAGTATTTT	CATAGTGLTDTQYF
TRBV2	TRBJ1-4	few	14	TRBD1	TGTGCCAGCAGTGACAGGACAGGGGGTGAAAAACTGTTTTTT	CASSDRTGGEKLFF